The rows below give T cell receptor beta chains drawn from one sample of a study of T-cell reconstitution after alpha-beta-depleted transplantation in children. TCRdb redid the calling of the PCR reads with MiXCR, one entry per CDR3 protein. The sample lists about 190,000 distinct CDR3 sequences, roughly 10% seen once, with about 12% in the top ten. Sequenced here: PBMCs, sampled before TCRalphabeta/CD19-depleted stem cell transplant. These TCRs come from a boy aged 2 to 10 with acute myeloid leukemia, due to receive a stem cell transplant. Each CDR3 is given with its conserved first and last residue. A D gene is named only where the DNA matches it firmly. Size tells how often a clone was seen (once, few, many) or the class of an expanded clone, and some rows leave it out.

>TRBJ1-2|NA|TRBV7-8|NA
TGTGCCAGCAGCTTCCAGATACAAGGAATTAAAGGCTACACCTTC
CASSFQIQGIKGYTF
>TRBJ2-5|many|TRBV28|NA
TGTGCCAGCAGTATACATGACAGGATACAAGAGACCCAGTACTTC
CASSIHDRIQETQYF
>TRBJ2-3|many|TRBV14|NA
TGTGCCAGCAGCACCACATTGGATACGCAGTATTTT
CASSTTLDTQYF
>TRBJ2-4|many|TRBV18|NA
TGTGCCAGCTCACCGACCCAGGGCAAAAACATTCAGTACTTC
CASSPTQGKNIQYF
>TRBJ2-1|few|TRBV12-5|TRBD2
TGTGCTAGTGGTTTGGCCCGGGAGGGGAGCTCCTACAATGAGCAGTTCTTC
CASGLAREGSSYNEQFF
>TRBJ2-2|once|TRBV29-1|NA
TGCAGCGTTGGGTCCGGGCTCGCCGGGGAGCTGTTTTTT
CSVGSGLAGELFF
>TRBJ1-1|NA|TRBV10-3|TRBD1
TGTGCCATCAGGATGACAGGGGCCATGAACACTGAAGCTTTCTTT
CAIRMTGAMNTEAFF
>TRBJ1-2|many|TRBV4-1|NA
TGCGCCAGCAGCCAAGAAGCAGGGTACTATGGCTACACCTTC
CASSQEAGYYGYTF
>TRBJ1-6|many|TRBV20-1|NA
TGCAGTGCTAGAGGCGCCGCGTTAGGTTATAATTCACCCCTCCACTTT
CSARGAALGYNSPLHF
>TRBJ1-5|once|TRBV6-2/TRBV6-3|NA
TGTGCCAGCAGTTACTCGGCCGATTTTAATCAGCCCCAGCATTTT
CASSYSADFNQPQHF
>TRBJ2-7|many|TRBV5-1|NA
TGCGCCAGCAGCCTGGAAGGTGGGTACGAGCAGTACTTC
CASSLEGGYEQYF
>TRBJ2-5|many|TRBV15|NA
TGTGCCACCAGCAGAGATATCGGGGGCCGAGGCCCAGAGACCCAGTACTTC
CATSRDIGGRGPETQYF
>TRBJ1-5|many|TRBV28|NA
TGTGCCAGCAGTCCCACAGGGCGTAGCAATCAGCCCCAGCATTTT
CASSPTGRSNQPQHF
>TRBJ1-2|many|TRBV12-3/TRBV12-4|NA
TGTGCCAGCAGTTTATGGTTGGATGGCTACACCTTC
CASSLWLDGYTF